This entry is about one TCR beta chain. The clone's antigen remains unknown. No much larger clone is present one base from it, and per-base qualities are unavailable. CDR1 and CDR2 are read off the germline V gene (reference sequence) as MNHEY and SMNVEV. The CDR3 starts with the cysteine, ends with the valine, and has 14 residues. Of all the DNA, just the CDR3 is kept, 42 bases in frame from base 1. V trim: 5 bases; J trim: 9 bases; unmatched bases: 13. The sample comes from a study of blood T cell repertoires in COVID-19 (dated by TCRdb to about 2020). For context, the study as a whole: Collaborator samples came from the United States, Italy and Spain and covered acute and convalescent phases of COVID-19. The prospective study material was composed of cDNA or gDNA derived from T cells, B-cell-depleted T cells, or PBMCs. The repertoires were released in a freely available public database meant as a resource for research on the immune response to SARS-CoV-2. The samples were drawn from the first 160 participants of the ongoing ImmuneRACE study and from under 1,500 subjects provided by 6 global collaborators. Subjects who had been exposed to COVID-19, were actively infected with it, or had recovered from it provided the deeply sampled blood TCRbeta repertoires that made up the dataset. The sample metadata nearly always contained a de-identified subject ID, COVID-19 status, age in years and sex. Where available, HLA class I and class II types were obtained from metadata supplied by the sample provider rather than from assay-based typing.

TCRbeta CDR3 regions were amplified from genomic DNA by means of the immunoSEQ Assay, a bias-controlled multiplex PCR. The source study handled its data this way. Within the assay, amplification of reference gene primers was used to estimate how many nucleated cells each sample contained. To quantify the absolute abundance of each unique TCRbeta CDR3 rearrangement, sequence reads were collapsed and filtered. For each sample, productive Simpson clonality was calculated by taking the square root of Simpson's diversity index across productive rearrangements. Entries here come from immuneACCESS through TCRdb and include only in-frame sequences with V and J called. Some clones fail to appear in such tables; in the studies checked, an unresolved V gene covers under half of the shortfall, and the cause of the remainder is unknown. V, J and clone size derive from that table, while D and trimming were established from the DNA sequence. The sample yields roughly 96,000 clones; about 80% were counted once. Of the sample, about 4.3% falls within the top ten clones.

The full study reports these points: The quantity of clinical and demographic metadata differed by source and by participant and was supplied without curation.

The collaborating institutions used their own protocols to collect whole blood in K2EDTA tubes. Collaborator samples were shipped for TCRbeta analysis as frozen whole blood, isolated PBMCs, or DNA extracted from either sample type. In this chain, TRBV27 is recombined with TRBJ2-7; 7 bases in the junction line up with TRBD1. What was sequenced was peripheral blood. The origin of this receptor is a man between 60 and 70 years old with acute or convalescent COVID-19. The DNA reads TGTGCCAGCAGTGGCCTAGGGGGCTCCCATAGGCAGTACGTC. Translated, it reads CASSGLGGSHRQYV.